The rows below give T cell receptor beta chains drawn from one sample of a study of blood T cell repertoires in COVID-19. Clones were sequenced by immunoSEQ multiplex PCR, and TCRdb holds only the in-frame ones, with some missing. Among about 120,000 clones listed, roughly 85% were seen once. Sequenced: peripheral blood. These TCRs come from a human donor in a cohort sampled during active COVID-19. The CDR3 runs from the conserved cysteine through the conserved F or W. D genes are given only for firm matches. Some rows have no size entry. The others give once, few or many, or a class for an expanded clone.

CDR3 DNA: TGTGCCACCAGTGCCGGAGTTAGCAATCAGCCCCAGCATTTT
CDR3 protein: CATSAGVSNQPQHF
V gene: TRBV24-1
J gene: TRBJ1-5
clone size: NA
D gene: NA

CDR3 DNA: TGTGCCAGCAGCAAGGCATTAAAGGGACAGCAGAACACTGAAGCTTTCTTT
CDR3 protein: CASSKALKGQQNTEAFF
V gene: TRBV21-1
J gene: TRBJ1-1
clone size: many
D gene: NA

CDR3 DNA: TGTGCCAGCAGTTTGGGGCAGGGTTCCCACGAGCAGTACTTC
CDR3 protein: CASSLGQGSHEQYF
V gene: TRBV27
J gene: TRBJ2-7
clone size: NA
D gene: NA

CDR3 DNA: TGTGCCAGCAGCTTAGTCCCAGGGATCGGCGGGGAGCTGTTTTTT
CDR3 protein: CASSLVPGIGGELFF
V gene: TRBV7-2
J gene: TRBJ2-2
clone size: NA
D gene: NA

CDR3 DNA: TGTGCCAGCAGTGATGCAGGGAATAATTCACCCCTCCACTTT
CDR3 protein: CASSDAGNNSPLHF
V gene: TRBV2
J gene: TRBJ1-6
clone size: NA
D gene: NA

CDR3 DNA: TGTGCCTGGAGCGGGATTTCCACAGATACGCAGTATTTT
CDR3 protein: CAWSGISTDTQYF
V gene: TRBV30
J gene: TRBJ2-3
clone size: NA
D gene: NA

CDR3 DNA: TGTGCCTCCAACAGGGAGAGCACAGATACGCAGTATTTT
CDR3 protein: CASNRESTDTQYF
V gene: TRBV10-3
J gene: TRBJ2-3
clone size: once
D gene: NA

CDR3 DNA: TGTGCCAGCAGCGACCCGCGGGGGGCTGGGGCCAACGTCCTGACTTTC
CDR3 protein: CASSDPRGAGANVLTF
V gene: TRBV6-2/TRBV6-3
J gene: TRBJ2-6
clone size: NA
D gene: TRBD2

CDR3 DNA: TGTGCCAGCAGTTGGGGAGCGCGGGTCACCGGGGAGCTGTTTTTT
CDR3 protein: CASSWGARVTGELFF
V gene: TRBV11-2
J gene: TRBJ2-2
clone size: NA
D gene: NA

CDR3 DNA: TGTGCCAGCAGCCCAAGCGAAGACAATGAGCAGTTCTTC
CDR3 protein: CASSPSEDNEQFF
V gene: TRBV7-9
J gene: TRBJ2-1
clone size: NA
D gene: NA

CDR3 DNA: TGTGCCATCAGTGACCCCCCCCAGACCTACGAGCAGTACTTC
CDR3 protein: CAISDPPQTYEQYF
V gene: TRBV10-3
J gene: TRBJ2-7
clone size: NA
D gene: NA

CDR3 DNA: TGTGCCAGCAGAACCGGGACAACGCCTTACTATGGCTACACCTTC
CDR3 protein: CASRTGTTPYYGYTF
V gene: TRBV27
J gene: TRBJ1-2
clone size: NA
D gene: NA

CDR3 DNA: TGTGCCAGTAGCCCTCCGGGACAGGGAAAAGAAAAACTGTTTTTT
CDR3 protein: CASSPPGQGKEKLFF
V gene: TRBV19
J gene: TRBJ1-4
clone size: NA
D gene: TRBD1

CDR3 DNA: TGTGCCAGTAGTATTTTTGGTCCCGAAACGAGCGAAAAACTGTTTTTT
CDR3 protein: CASSIFGPETSEKLFF
V gene: TRBV19
J gene: TRBJ1-4
clone size: NA
D gene: NA

CDR3 DNA: TGTGCCAGCAGTGAATGGGTCGGACGGACAAATTCACCCCTCCACTTT
CDR3 protein: CASSEWVGRTNSPLHF
V gene: TRBV2
J gene: TRBJ1-6
clone size: NA
D gene: NA

CDR3 DNA: TGCGCCAGCAGCCAGGAAGACTTGGCCCGTAATTCACCCCTCCACTTT
CDR3 protein: CASSQEDLARNSPLHF
V gene: TRBV4-1
J gene: TRBJ1-6
clone size: NA
D gene: NA

CDR3 DNA: TGTGCCAGCAGCTCCCTCCAGGTTAGCAATCAGCCCCAGCATTTT
CDR3 protein: CASSSLQVSNQPQHF
V gene: TRBV6-5
J gene: TRBJ1-5
clone size: NA
D gene: NA

CDR3 DNA: TGTGCCAGTAGTAAACGACAGGGGGCGAACACCGGGGAGCTGTTTTTT
CDR3 protein: CASSKRQGANTGELFF
V gene: TRBV19
J gene: TRBJ2-2
clone size: NA
D gene: TRBD1

CDR3 DNA: TGTGCCAGCAGTCCCACAACGATGACTAACTATGGCTACACCTTC
CDR3 protein: CASSPTTMTNYGYTF
V gene: TRBV14
J gene: TRBJ1-2
clone size: NA
D gene: NA

CDR3 DNA: TGTGCCACCAGCAGGACAAATTACAATGAGCAGTTCTTC
CDR3 protein: CATSRTNYNEQFF
V gene: TRBV15
J gene: TRBJ2-1
clone size: NA
D gene: NA

CDR3 DNA: TGCAGCGTTGGAGGGACAGGGGGCGCCAAAAACATTCAGTACTTC
CDR3 protein: CSVGGTGGAKNIQYF
V gene: TRBV29-1
J gene: TRBJ2-4
clone size: once
D gene: TRBD1

CDR3 DNA: TGTGCCAGTAGTATCAACAGGCTTAGCAATCAGCCCCAGCATTTT
CDR3 protein: CASSINRLSNQPQHF
V gene: TRBV19
J gene: TRBJ1-5
clone size: NA
D gene: NA

CDR3 DNA: TGTGCCAGTAGGGTAAATTTCGGGGGAACTGAGAATGAGCAGTTCTTC
CDR3 protein: CASRVNFGGTENEQFF
V gene: TRBV19
J gene: TRBJ2-1
clone size: NA
D gene: NA

CDR3 DNA: TGTGCCAGCAGCCTCACCGGGGGACAGGGGTTCTACACCTTC
CDR3 protein: CASSLTGGQGFYTF
V gene: TRBV9
J gene: TRBJ1-2
clone size: NA
D gene: TRBD1

CDR3 DNA: TGTGCCAGCAGTGAAGTTCTGGGACAGGGTGAAGCTTTCTTT
CDR3 protein: CASSEVLGQGEAFF
V gene: TRBV6-1
J gene: TRBJ1-1
clone size: few
D gene: TRBD1

CDR3 DNA: TGTGCCAGCAGGCTGGACAGCCAAGAGACCCAGTACTTC
CDR3 protein: CASRLDSQETQYF
V gene: TRBV12-3/TRBV12-4
J gene: TRBJ2-5
clone size: NA
D gene: NA

CDR3 DNA: TGTGCCAGCAGTGCCCAGACAGGTGGCGGCGAAAAACTGTTTTTT
CDR3 protein: CASSAQTGGGEKLFF
V gene: TRBV25-1
J gene: TRBJ1-4
clone size: NA
D gene: NA

CDR3 DNA: TGCAGCGCACAACCAGTCCTCGAAGCTTTCTTT
CDR3 protein: CSAQPVLEAFF
V gene: TRBV29-1
J gene: TRBJ1-1
clone size: NA
D gene: NA

CDR3 DNA: TGTGCCAGCAGTTTATTGGGGCCTCCTGCAGATACGCAGTATTTT
CDR3 protein: CASSLLGPPADTQYF
V gene: TRBV28
J gene: TRBJ2-3
clone size: NA
D gene: NA

CDR3 DNA: TGTGCCAGCAGAGCGGACAGGGAGTCTAGCTACGAGCAGTACTTC
CDR3 protein: CASRADRESSYEQYF
V gene: TRBV2
J gene: TRBJ2-7
clone size: NA
D gene: TRBD1

CDR3 DNA: TGCGCCAGCAGCCAAGACTCGAGCTCCTACAATGAGCAGTTCTTC
CDR3 protein: CASSQDSSSYNEQFF
V gene: TRBV4-3
J gene: TRBJ2-1
clone size: NA
D gene: NA

CDR3 DNA: TGCGCCAGCAGCCAAGGGAGGAGGGTGGATACGCAGTATTTT
CDR3 protein: CASSQGRRVDTQYF
V gene: TRBV4-1
J gene: TRBJ2-3
clone size: NA
D gene: NA

CDR3 DNA: TGTGCCAGCAGCCCGCATTTTGGGGGCCTAGTTAACTATGGCTACACCTTC
CDR3 protein: CASSPHFGGLVNYGYTF
V gene: TRBV5-6
J gene: TRBJ1-2
clone size: NA
D gene: NA

CDR3 DNA: TGTGCCAGCAGTTTGCGTACGAACACTGAAGCTTTCTTT
CDR3 protein: CASSLRTNTEAFF
V gene: TRBV12-3/TRBV12-4
J gene: TRBJ1-1
clone size: NA
D gene: NA

CDR3 DNA: TGTGCCAGCAGCGTAGCTCGGACAGGGGGAACTTCAAATTCACCCCTCCACTTT
CDR3 protein: CASSVARTGGTSNSPLHF
V gene: TRBV9
J gene: TRBJ1-6
clone size: NA
D gene: TRBD1